The TCR beta chain described here comes from a study of identical twins. Study-wide findings and caveats: Invariant cells of the MAIT and iNKT types might have partly distorted the zero-insertion analyses. Out-of-frame alpha sequences shared between twins exhibited an excess of low generation probability.

The sample holds a few counts of this clonotype. Antigen specificity is unknown. TCRdb re-called the 5' RACE reads with MiXCR, one entry per CDR3 protein. In the table there are about 690,000 distinct CDR3 sequences, around 20% of which are singletons. These data were also reused for a study on T cells expressing NK-cell markers. That source notes: Sorting was restricted to alpha-beta TCR T cells by an anti-gamma-delta TCR antibody in several experiments. The dominant NKG2C+ clonotypes represented about 1.0-7.5% of CD8+ T cells in over 5 donors.

This receptor was identified in a woman between 18 and 29 years old in good health. The specimen sequenced was PBMCs.

The CDR3 coding sequence is TGCAGCGTTTCGAGGGGGGAGGGCCGCGATACGCAGTATTTT. Its translation is CSVSRGEGRDTQYF. This chain joins TRBV20-1 and TRBJ2-3; tentative D call: TRBD2 (7 bases). The CDR3 sequence is 14 residues long. In germline, CDR1 is DFQATT, CDR2 SNEGSKA (reference sequence).